These T cell receptor beta chains were read from a single sample in a study of blood T cell repertoires in COVID-19. Generated by immunoSEQ multiplex PCR, the TCRdb table keeps only in-frame clones and is missing some. The data contain around 69,000 clones, roughly 79% of them singletons. Sequencing used peripheral blood. The receptors were sampled from a woman in her sixties or seventies with acute or convalescent COVID-19. The CDR3 runs from the conserved cysteine through the conserved F or W. Each record gives: J gene, clone size, V gene, D gene, CDR3 DNA, CDR3 protein. D genes are given only for firm matches. Not every row has a clone size; where given, it reads once, few, many or a size class.

>TRBJ2-1|.|TRBV10-1|.
TGCGCCAGCAGTGAGTCTCGGTCTCCTGTTTTAAATGAGCAGTTCTTC
CASSESRSPVLNEQFF
>TRBJ1-2|.|TRBV28|.
TGTGCCAGCAGTTTATGGGACTCTAACTATGGCTACACCTTC
CASSLWDSNYGYTF
>TRBJ2-1|few|TRBV15|.
TGTGCCACCAGCAGAGGGGACACCAGCTCCTACAATGAGCAGTTCTTC
CATSRGDTSSYNEQFF
>TRBJ1-1|.|TRBV5-1|TRBD1
TGCGCCAGCAGCGGGGGGACAGGGAGTTCTTTCTTT
CASSGGTGSSFF
>TRBJ1-1|.|TRBV7-2|.
TGTGCCAGCAGCTCCGGGACAGAAGCTTTCTTT
CASSSGTEAFF
>TRBJ2-3|.|TRBV7-3|TRBD2
TGTGCCAGCAGCTTGGGACTAGCGGGGCTAGATACGCAGTATTTT
CASSLGLAGLDTQYF
>TRBJ2-7|.|TRBV19|TRBD2
TGTGCCAGTAGTCTAACTAGCGGGTCGAGCGAGCAGTACTTC
CASSLTSGSSEQYF
>TRBJ2-2|.|TRBV7-5|.
TGTGCCAGAAGCTTAGGGACTAGCGGGAGGGCCTATGCCGGGGAGCTGTTTTTT
CARSLGTSGRAYAGELFF
>TRBJ1-2|.|TRBV5-6|TRBD1
TGTGCCAGCAGCTTGGCGCAGGGGGGTGGCTACACCTTC
CASSLAQGGGYTF
>TRBJ2-7|.|TRBV30|.
TGTGCCTGGGCCCCCGGGACACTTTACGAGCAGTACTTC
CAWAPGTLYEQYF
>TRBJ1-2|.|TRBV19|TRBD1
TGTGCCAGTAGAACAGGGGGCGCCGGCTATGGCTACACCTTC
CASRTGGAGYGYTF
>TRBJ2-7|.|TRBV7-9|.
TGTGCCAGCAGGCCCACGCCGGGGCAGGGACTCCACGAGCAGTACTTC
CASRPTPGQGLHEQYF
>TRBJ1-6|.|TRBV5-6|.
TGTGCCAGCCGTCAGGGGCGAGTTGATTCACCCCTCCACTTT
CASRQGRVDSPLHF
>TRBJ2-2|few|TRBV6-1|TRBD2
TGTGCCAGCAGTGGACTAGCGGGAGGGAACACCGGGGAGCTGTTTTTT
CASSGLAGGNTGELFF
>TRBJ2-2|few|TRBV27|TRBD2
TGTGCCAGCAGTTCCCTAGCGGGAATGAACACCGGGGAGCTGTTTTTT
CASSSLAGMNTGELFF
>TRBJ1-4|.|TRBV3-1/TRBV3-2|.
TGTGCCAGCAGTCCGAGGGGGTCCAAGGGTGAAAAACTGTTTTTT
CASSPRGSKGEKLFF
>TRBJ2-3|.|TRBV19|TRBD2
TGTGCCAGTAGTATAATGGGAGGGGATACGCAGTATTTT
CASSIMGGDTQYF
>TRBJ2-7|.|TRBV6-5|TRBD1
TGTGCCAGCAGTCCGCCGACAGGGGTCAACGAGCAGTACTTC
CASSPPTGVNEQYF
>TRBJ2-7|.|TRBV5-4|TRBD1
TGTGCCAGCAGCGAGTCGGACAGGGGGCGTTACGAGCAGTACTTC
CASSESDRGRYEQYF
>TRBJ1-5|.|TRBV2|.
TGTGCCAGCAGCAGGGAGGAAGGTCAGCCCCAGCATTTT
CASSREEGQPQHF
>TRBJ2-5|.|TRBV10-3|TRBD1
TGTGCCATCAGGGGGACAGCCCAAGAGACCCAGTACTTC
CAIRGTAQETQYF
>TRBJ1-6|.|TRBV3-1/TRBV3-2|.
TGTGCCAGCAGCCGGTACTCGGATTCACCCCTCCACTTT
CASSRYSDSPLHF
>TRBJ1-2|few|TRBV5-1|.
TGCGCCAGCAGCTTGCGACAGCATTATGGCTACACCTTC
CASSLRQHYGYTF
>TRBJ1-1|once|TRBV28|.
TGTGCCAGCAGTCCCGGGGGGCGGCGGGCCACTGAAGCTTTCTTT
CASSPGGRRATEAFF
>TRBJ1-2|.|TRBV11-1|.
TGTGCCAGCAGCTCCACTCAGGTTAACTATGGCTACACCTTC
CASSSTQVNYGYTF
>TRBJ2-7|.|TRBV12-3/TRBV12-4|.
TGTGCCAGCAGTTTGGAGACCTCCTACGAGCAGTACTTC
CASSLETSYEQYF
>TRBJ1-1|.|TRBV6-1|.
TGTGCCAGCAGTGATCGTACGGCGGTGAACACTGAAGCTTTCTTT
CASSDRTAVNTEAFF
>TRBJ2-7|.|TRBV5-4|.
TGTGCCAGCAGCCCCCGGGGGGCTAGCGGAAACGAGCAGTACTTC
CASSPRGASGNEQYF
>TRBJ1-1|.|TRBV5-1|.
TGCGCCAGCAGCTTGTGGCAGGGAAACACTGAAGCTTTCTTT
CASSLWQGNTEAFF
>TRBJ1-3|few|TRBV9|TRBD1
TGTGCCAGCAGCGCGGGGGGACAGGGGGCGCAGAATACCATATATTTT
CASSAGGQGAQNTIYF
>TRBJ2-7|.|TRBV23-1|TRBD2
TGCGCCAGCAGTCAATCACCCACTAGCGGGACCTACGAGCAGTACTTC
CASSQSPTSGTYEQYF
>TRBJ2-7|once|TRBV5-1|TRBD2
TGCGCCAGCAGCTCGGGGACTAGCGGGAGTCTATCCGAGCAGTACTTC
CASSSGTSGSLSEQYF
>TRBJ2-1|.|TRBV5-1|TRBD2
TGCGCCAGCAGCTGGGGAGCCGAGCGGGAAAAGGGTGAGCAGTTCTTC
CASSWGAEREKGEQFF
>TRBJ2-3|.|TRBV7-2|TRBD2
TGTGCCAGCAGCTTAGGGCCTAGCGGGGGCACAGATACGCAGTATTTT
CASSLGPSGGTDTQYF
>TRBJ1-3|.|TRBV7-8|.
TGTGCCAGCAGCTTACCAGGGGCTGGAAACACCATATATTTT
CASSLPGAGNTIYF
>TRBJ1-2|once|TRBV5-4|.
TGTGCCAGCAGCTTGGCACGATCGGGTGGCTACACCTTC
CASSLARSGGYTF
>TRBJ1-2|.|TRBV11-2|TRBD1
TGTGCCAGCAGCCCCGGGACAGGGTCGGTCTATGGCTACACCTTC
CASSPGTGSVYGYTF
>TRBJ2-7|few|TRBV28|TRBD1
TGTGCCAGCAGTTTATACGCCCGGGACAGACCCTACGAGCAGTACTTC
CASSLYARDRPYEQYF
>TRBJ1-6|.|TRBV10-3|TRBD1
TGTGCCATCAGTGAGTTATTCCCGGACAGGGGATTCAATTCACCCCTCCACTTT
CAISELFPDRGFNSPLHF
>TRBJ2-5|.|TRBV7-2|.
TGTGCCAGCAGCTTAGGTGGCCAGGGAGAGACCCAGTACTTC
CASSLGGQGETQYF
>TRBJ2-1|.|TRBV19|TRBD1
TGTGCCAGTAGTAAGGGGGCAGTAGATCAGTTCTTC
CASSKGAVDQFF
>TRBJ2-3|.|TRBV6-1|TRBD2
TGTGCCAGCAGTGAACCGGGACTAGCGGGAGGGGCAGATACGCAGTATTTT
CASSEPGLAGGADTQYF
>TRBJ2-1|once|TRBV5-1|TRBD2
TGCGCCAGCAGCGGGGGGCGGGAGGACTACAATGAGCAGTTCTTC
CASSGGREDYNEQFF
>TRBJ2-1|.|TRBV11-3|TRBD2
TGTGCCAGCAGCCTGACTAGCGGAGCAAACAATGAGCAGTTCTTC
CASSLTSGANNEQFF
>TRBJ2-3|.|TRBV5-1|.
TGCGCCAGCAGCTTGAGCGCTTTTGATACGCAGTATTTT
CASSLSAFDTQYF
>TRBJ2-3|.|TRBV2|.
TGTGCCAGCAGTGTCCAAGGACTTGACACAGATACGCAGTATTTT
CASSVQGLDTDTQYF
>TRBJ1-2|.|TRBV6-6|.
TGTGCCAGCACCACCTACCAGGGTGGCTACACCTTC
CASTTYQGGYTF
>TRBJ2-1|.|TRBV5-1|.
TGCGCCAGCAGCTTGGGAGCGGAGAGCTCCTACAATGAGCAGTTCTTC
CASSLGAESSYNEQFF
>TRBJ1-2|.|TRBV15|.
TGTGCCACCAGCAGTAAGGCAGGGCTGAACTATGGCTACACCTTC
CATSSKAGLNYGYTF
>TRBJ2-7|.|TRBV7-2|.
TGTGCCAGCAGCTTAGGAATCGGTAGGGGCTACGAGCAGTACTTC
CASSLGIGRGYEQYF
>TRBJ2-2|.|TRBV7-9|.
TGTGCCAGCAGCTTAGCGTTGAGCACCGGGGAGCTGTTTTTT
CASSLALSTGELFF